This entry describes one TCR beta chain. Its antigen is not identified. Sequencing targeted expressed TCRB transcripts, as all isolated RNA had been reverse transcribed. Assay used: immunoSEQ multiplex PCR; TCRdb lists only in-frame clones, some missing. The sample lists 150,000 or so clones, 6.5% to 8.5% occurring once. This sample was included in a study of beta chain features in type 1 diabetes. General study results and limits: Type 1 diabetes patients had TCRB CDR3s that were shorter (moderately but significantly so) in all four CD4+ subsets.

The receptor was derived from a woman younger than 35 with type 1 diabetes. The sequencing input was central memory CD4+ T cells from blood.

CDR3 protein: CAISAGTEDNEQFF. In nucleotides, the CDR3 is TGTGCCATCAGTGCCGGGACAGAGGACAATGAGCAGTTCTTC. This chain joins TRBV10-3 and TRBJ2-1; 7 bases line up with TRBD1. This CDR3 region has 14 residues. Germline V gene data show CDR1 as ENHRY and CDR2 as SYGVKD. The junction had 5 bases not matched to a gene; V was cut back by 4 bases and J by 5 bases.